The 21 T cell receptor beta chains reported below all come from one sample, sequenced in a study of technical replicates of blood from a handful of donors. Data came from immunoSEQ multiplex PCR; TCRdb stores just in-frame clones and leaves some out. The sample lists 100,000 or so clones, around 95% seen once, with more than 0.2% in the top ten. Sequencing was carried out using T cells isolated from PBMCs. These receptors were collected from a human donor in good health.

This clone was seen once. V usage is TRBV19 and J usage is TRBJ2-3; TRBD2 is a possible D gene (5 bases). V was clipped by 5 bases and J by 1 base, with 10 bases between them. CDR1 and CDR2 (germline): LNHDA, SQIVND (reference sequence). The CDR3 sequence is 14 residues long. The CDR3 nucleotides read TGTGCCAGTAGTTTTGGTAGCGGCACAGATACGCAGTATTTT. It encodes CASSFGSGTDTQYF.

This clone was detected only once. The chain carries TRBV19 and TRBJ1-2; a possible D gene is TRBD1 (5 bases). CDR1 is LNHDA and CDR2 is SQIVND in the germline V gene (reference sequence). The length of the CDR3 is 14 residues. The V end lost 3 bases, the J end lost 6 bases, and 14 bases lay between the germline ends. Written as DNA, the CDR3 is TGTGCCAGTAGTATGATAGGGGCAGCAAATGGCTACACCTTC. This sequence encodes CASSMIGAANGYTF.

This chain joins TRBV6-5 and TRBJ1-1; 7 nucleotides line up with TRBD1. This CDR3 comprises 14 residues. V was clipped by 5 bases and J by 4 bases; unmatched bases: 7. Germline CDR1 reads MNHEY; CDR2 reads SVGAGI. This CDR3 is CASSRPGGSTEAFF. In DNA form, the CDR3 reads TGTGCCAGCAGTCGGCCAGGGGGGTCCACTGAAGCTTTCTTT.

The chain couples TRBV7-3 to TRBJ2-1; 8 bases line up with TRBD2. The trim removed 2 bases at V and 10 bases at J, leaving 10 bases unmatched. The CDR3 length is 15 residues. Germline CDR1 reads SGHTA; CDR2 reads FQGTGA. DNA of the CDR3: TGTGCCAGCAGCTTAGGGACGGGGGGGCCTTTCGAGCAGTTCTTC. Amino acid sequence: CASSLGTGGPFEQFF. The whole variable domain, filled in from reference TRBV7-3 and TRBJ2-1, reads GAGVSQTPSNKVTEKGKYVELRCDPISGHTALYWYRQSLGQGPEFLIYFQGTGAADDSGLPNDRFFAVRPEGSVSTLKIQRTERGDSAVYLCASSLGTGGPFEQFFGPGTRLTVL.

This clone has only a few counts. This CDR3 reads CASSWGQPNEKLFF. In DNA, the CDR3 is TGTGCCAGCAGTTGGGGACAGCCTAATGAAAAACTGTTTTTT. This sequence joins TRBV28 and TRBJ1-4, with TRBD1 matching over 7 bases. Unmatched junction bases numbered 2, after V lost 4 bases and J lost 3 bases. Germline V gene data show CDR1 as MDHEN and CDR2 as SYDVKM. The CDR3 runs to 14 residues.

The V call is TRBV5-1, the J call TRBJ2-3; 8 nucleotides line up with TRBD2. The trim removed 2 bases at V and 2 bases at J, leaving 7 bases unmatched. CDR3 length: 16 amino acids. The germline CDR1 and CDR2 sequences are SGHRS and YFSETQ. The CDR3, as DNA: TGCGCCAGCAGCTTAAAAACTAGCGGCCTCACAGATACGCAGTATTTT. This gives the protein CASSLKTSGLTDTQYF.

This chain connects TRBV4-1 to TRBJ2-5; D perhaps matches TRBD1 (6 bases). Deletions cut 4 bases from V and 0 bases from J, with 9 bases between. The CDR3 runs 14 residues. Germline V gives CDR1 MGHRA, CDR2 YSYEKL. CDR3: CASSPGDYQETQYF. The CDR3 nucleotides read TGCGCCAGCAGCCCAGGGGATTACCAAGAGACCCAGTACTTC.

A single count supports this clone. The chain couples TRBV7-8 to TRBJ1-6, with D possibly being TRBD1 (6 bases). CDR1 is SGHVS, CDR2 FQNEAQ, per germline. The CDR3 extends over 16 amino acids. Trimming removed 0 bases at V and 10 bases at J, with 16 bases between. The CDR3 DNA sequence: TGTGCCAGCAGCTTAGCGCCTGGGACATCCGCATCACCCCTCCACTTT. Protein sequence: CASSLAPGTSASPLHF. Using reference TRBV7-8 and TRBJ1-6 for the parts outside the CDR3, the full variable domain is GAGVSQSPRYKVAKRGQDVALRCDPISGHVSLFWYQQALGQGPEFLTYFQNEAQLDKSGLPSDRFFAERPEGSVSTLKIQRTQQEDSAVYLCASSLAPGTSASPLHFGNGTRLTVT.

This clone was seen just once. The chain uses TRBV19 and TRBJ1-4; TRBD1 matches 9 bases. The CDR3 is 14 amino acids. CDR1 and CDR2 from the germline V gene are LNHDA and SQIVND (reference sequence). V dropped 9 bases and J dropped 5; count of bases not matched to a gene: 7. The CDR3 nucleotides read TGTGCCAGCGCACTCGACAGGGGGAATGAAAAACTGTTTTTT. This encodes CASALDRGNEKLFF.

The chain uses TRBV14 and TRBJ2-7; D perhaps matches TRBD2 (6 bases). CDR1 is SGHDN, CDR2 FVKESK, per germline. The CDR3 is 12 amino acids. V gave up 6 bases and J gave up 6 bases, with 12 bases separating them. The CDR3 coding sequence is TGTGCCAGCAGTCCGACTAGATTCGAGCAGTACTTC. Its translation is CASSPTRFEQYF.

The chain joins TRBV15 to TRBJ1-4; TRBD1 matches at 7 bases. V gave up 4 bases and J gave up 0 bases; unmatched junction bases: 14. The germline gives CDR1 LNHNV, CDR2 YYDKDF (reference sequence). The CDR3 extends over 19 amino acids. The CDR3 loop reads CATSTDALTGAATNEKLFF. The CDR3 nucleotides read TGTGCCACCAGCACCGACGCCCTAACAGGGGCCGCAACTAATGAAAAACTGTTTTTT.

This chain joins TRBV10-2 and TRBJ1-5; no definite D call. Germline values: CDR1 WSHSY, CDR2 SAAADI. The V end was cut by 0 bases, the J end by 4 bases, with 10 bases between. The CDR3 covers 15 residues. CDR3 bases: TGCGCCAGCAGTGAGTCTCTGGAGATAAATCAGCCCCAGCATTTT. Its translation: CASSESLEINQPQHF.

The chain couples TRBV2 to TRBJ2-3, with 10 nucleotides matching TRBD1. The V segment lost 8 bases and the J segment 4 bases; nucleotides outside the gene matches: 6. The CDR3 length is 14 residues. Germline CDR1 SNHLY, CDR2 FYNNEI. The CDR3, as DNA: TGTGCCAGCGGAGACAGGGGGCCGGCAGATACGCAGTATTTT. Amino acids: CASGDRGPADTQYF.

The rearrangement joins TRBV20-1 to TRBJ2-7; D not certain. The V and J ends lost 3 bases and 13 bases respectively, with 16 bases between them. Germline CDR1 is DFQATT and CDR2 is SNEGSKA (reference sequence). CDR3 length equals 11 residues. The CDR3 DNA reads TGCAGTGCTAGTACGCATTACTTTATTTACTTC. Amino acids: CSASTHYFIYF.

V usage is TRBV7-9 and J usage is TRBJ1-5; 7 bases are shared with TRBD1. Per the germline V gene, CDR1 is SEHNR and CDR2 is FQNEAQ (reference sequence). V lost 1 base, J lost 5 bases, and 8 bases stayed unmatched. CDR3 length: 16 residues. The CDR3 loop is CASSLDTGVQHQPQHF. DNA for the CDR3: TGTGCCAGCAGCTTAGACACAGGGGTCCAACATCAGCCCCAGCATTTT.

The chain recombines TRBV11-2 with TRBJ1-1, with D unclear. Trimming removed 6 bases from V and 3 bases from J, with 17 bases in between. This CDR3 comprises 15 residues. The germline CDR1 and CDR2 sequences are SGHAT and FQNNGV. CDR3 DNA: TGTGCCAGCAGAACCGTAGGTCGGGGTGACACTGAAGCTTTCTTT. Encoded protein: CASRTVGRGDTEAFF.

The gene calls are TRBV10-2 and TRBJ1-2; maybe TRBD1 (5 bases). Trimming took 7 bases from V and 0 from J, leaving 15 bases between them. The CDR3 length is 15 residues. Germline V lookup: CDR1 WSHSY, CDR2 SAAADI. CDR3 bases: TGCGCCAGCACCGCTCTGACAGAACCTAACTATGGCTACACCTTC. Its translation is CASTALTEPNYGYTF.

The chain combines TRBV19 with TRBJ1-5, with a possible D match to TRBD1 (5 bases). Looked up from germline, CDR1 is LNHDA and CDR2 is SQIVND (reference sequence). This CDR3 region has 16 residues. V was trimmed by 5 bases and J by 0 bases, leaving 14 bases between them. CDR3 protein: CASSQTVDYSNQPQHF. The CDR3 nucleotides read TGTGCCAGTAGTCAGACAGTTGATTATAGCAATCAGCCCCAGCATTTT.

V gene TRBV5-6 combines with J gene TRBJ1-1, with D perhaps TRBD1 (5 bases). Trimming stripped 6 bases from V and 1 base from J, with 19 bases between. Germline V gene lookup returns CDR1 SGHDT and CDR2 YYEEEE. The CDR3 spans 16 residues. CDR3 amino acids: CASTVLGPGQNTEAFF. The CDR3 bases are TGTGCCAGCACCGTCCTCGGTCCCGGACAGAACACTGAAGCTTTCTTT.

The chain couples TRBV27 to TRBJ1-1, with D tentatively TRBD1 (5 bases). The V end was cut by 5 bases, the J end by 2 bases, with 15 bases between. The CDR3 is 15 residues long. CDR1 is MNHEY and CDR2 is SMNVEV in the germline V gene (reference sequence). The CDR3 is CASSASRWGNTEAFF. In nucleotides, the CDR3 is TGTGCCAGCAGTGCATCTCGGTGGGGCAACACTGAAGCTTTCTTT.

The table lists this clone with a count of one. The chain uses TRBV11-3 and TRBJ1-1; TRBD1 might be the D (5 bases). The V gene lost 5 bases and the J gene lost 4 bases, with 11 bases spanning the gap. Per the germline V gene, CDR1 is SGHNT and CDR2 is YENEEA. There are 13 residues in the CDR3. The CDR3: CASSTRGGTEAFF. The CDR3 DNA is TGTGCCAGCAGCACCCGGGGGGGCACTGAAGCTTTCTTT.